These 28 T cell receptor beta chains originate from one sample sequenced in a study of regulatory T cells in long-lasting Graves disease. This sample's time point: newly diagnosed GD, antithyroid drugs for less than 3 months. There was RNA extracted from PBMCs, and the TCR library was made from it. iRepertoire HTBI primers and Arm-PCR of CDR3 regions built TCR beta libraries. TCRdb reprocessed the multiplex PCR reads with MiXCR, giving one entry per CDR3 protein. The sample yields a few hundred thousand distinct CDR3 sequences, 15% to 20% seen once. These data were also filed under a second study, of T cells in Graves' hyperthyroidism and ophthalmopathy.

The sequencing used peripheral blood mononuclear cells (PBMCs), collected at new diagnosis, from a patient treated with antithyroid drugs. The origin of the receptors is a woman in her twenties or thirties with Graves disease.

The CDR3 coding sequence is TGTGCCAGCAGCCTTTCCTCACAGGGGATCTACAATGAGCAGTACTTC. Translation: CASSLSSQGIYNEQYF. The rearrangement joins TRBV11-1 to TRBJ2-1, with 7 bases fitting TRBD1. TRBJ2-7 explains the end of the DNA better; the J call may be wrong. The germline CDR1 and CDR2 sequences are SGHAT and FQDESV (reference sequence). This CDR3 is built from 16 residues.

This clonotype has at least ten counts. This chain uses TRBV20-1 with TRBJ1-3; 7 positions agree with TRBD1. From germline, CDR1 is DFQATT and CDR2 SNEGSKA (reference sequence). The CDR3 runs 15 residues. V trimming: 6 bases; J trimming: 0 bases; junction bases outside the gene matches: 8. As DNA, the CDR3 is TGCAGTGCCCCCGGGACAGACAGCTCTGGAAACACCATATATTTT. This codes for CSAPGTDSSGNTIYF.

This clonotype has at least ten counts. The J gene is TRBJ1-1, the V gene TRBV10-3; the D is unclear. Trimming took 2 bases from V and 7 from J, leaving 11 bases between them. Germline lookup yields CDR1 ENHRY and CDR2 SYGVKD. The CDR3 runs 13 residues. As DNA, the CDR3 is TGTGCCATCAGTGAGGATGCCAGAGGTGAAGCTTTCTTT. Amino acid sequence: CAISEDARGEAFF.

There are many counts of this clonotype. The gene calls are TRBV12-3 or TRBV12-4 and TRBJ1-5; D possibly corresponds to TRBD1 (6 bases). This CDR3 contains 13 residues. Trimming took off 4 bases at V and 6 bases at J, with 10 bases between the two ends. CDR3 nucleotide sequence: TGTGCCAGCAGTTACAGGGACGGTCAGCCCCAGCATTTT. Protein product: CASSYRDGQPQHF.

This clonotype was observed many times. This rearrangement joins TRBV20-1 to TRBJ2-1; D tentatively fits TRBD1 or TRBD2 (5 bases each). The ends were cut back, 5 bases at V and 8 bases at J, with 16 bases in the middle. Germline V CDR1 and CDR2: DFQATT, SNEGSKA (reference sequence). The CDR3 consists of 13 residues. CDR3: CSARSTGPDEQFF. The CDR3 nucleotides read TGCAGTGCTCGATCTACGGGGCCTGATGAGCAGTTCTTC.

This clonotype was counted ten times or more. The rearrangement links TRBV29-1 to TRBJ2-1, with D unresolved. V shed 2 bases and J shed 2 bases, with 10 bases lying between them. Germline V CDR1 and CDR2: SQVTM, ANQGSEA. CDR3 length: 14 amino acids. The CDR3 nucleotides read TGCAGCGTTGAATTGAGCAGCGCCTACAATGAGCAGTTCTTC. Its protein product is CSVELSSAYNEQFF.

The table lists this clonotype with a few counts. CDR3 region: CASSRPGQSNQPQHF. The DNA for the CDR3 is TGTGCCAGTAGCCGACCGGGACAGAGCAATCAGCCCCAGCATTTT. The gene calls are TRBV19 and TRBJ1-5, with 7 bases lining up with TRBD1. The CDR3 loop spans 15 amino acids. Germline lookup yields CDR1 LNHDA and CDR2 SQIVND (reference sequence). The V gene end was trimmed by 6 bases and the J gene end by 1 base; junction bases not matched to a gene: 6.

Comments on this clonotype: A read error may account for a junction end that differs from germline. The rearrangement joins TRBV28 to TRBJ1-1; unclear D gene. Germline CDR1 and CDR2: MDHEN and SYDVKM. This CDR3 spans 14 amino acids. The CDR3 DNA follows: TGTGCCAGCACCACCCATCAGTCGAACACTGAAGTTTTCTTT. Translated: CASTTHQSNTEVFF.

The chain carries TRBV6-2 or TRBV6-3 and TRBJ1-2; D is perhaps TRBD1 (5 bases). CDR1 and CDR2 (germline): MNHEY, SVGEGT. The CDR3 is made up of 14 amino acids. V was trimmed by 7 bases and J by 8 bases, leaving 20 bases between them. DNA for the CDR3: TGTGCCAGCACCCCCCAGGGCAGCGGAGCAGGCTACACCTTC. This translates into CASTPQGSGAGYTF.

This clonotype was picked up a small number of times. This rearrangement joins TRBV6-1 to TRBJ1-2; D unclear. Trimming removed 6 bases at V and 3 bases at J, with 5 bases between. This CDR3 spans 11 amino acids. CDR1 is MNHNS, CDR2 SASEGT, per germline. CDR3 DNA sequence: TGTGCCAGCAGACTTCACTATGGCTACACCTTC. Protein product: CASRLHYGYTF.

This clonotype was picked up many times. This chain links TRBV3-1 with TRBJ2-7, with D maybe TRBD1 (5 bases). Germline CDR1 reads LGHDT; CDR2 reads YNNKEL (reference sequence). Trimming took off 2 bases at V and 7 bases at J, with 12 bases between the two ends. The CDR3 is 13 residues long. The CDR3 sequence: CASSQLGAREQYF. The CDR3, as DNA: TGTGCCAGCAGCCAACTTGGGGCGCGGGAGCAGTACTTC.

This clonotype was found a few times. Only one base separates this from a far larger clonotype, so it likely reflects a read error. This chain uses TRBV3-1 with TRBJ1-3; D remains ambiguous. Germline V gene sequence: CDR1 LGHDT, CDR2 YNNKEL (reference sequence). CDR3 length: 14 residues. CDR3 nucleotide sequence: TGTGCCAGCAGCCCCCGAGGCTCTGGAAGCACCATATATTTT. Amino acids: CASSPRGSGSTIYF.

This clonotype has more than one count but fewer than ten. A much larger clone lies one base from this, so it may be a read error. The rearrangement uses TRBV7-2 and TRBJ2-1; TRBD2 matches at 9 bases. Near its end, the DNA agrees better with TRBJ2-5, so the J call may be wrong. This CDR3 is 15 amino acids long. CDR1 is SGHTA and CDR2 is FQGNSA in the germline V gene. CDR3 sequence: CASSDSGGFQETQYF. CDR3 nucleotide sequence: TGTGCCAGCAGCGACAGCGGGGGGTTTCAAGAGACCCAGTACTTC.

This clonotype has ten or more counts. V gene TRBV4-1 combines with J gene TRBJ1-2; D is uncertain. The length of the CDR3 is 17 residues. V was cut by 0 bases and J by 0 bases, with 14 bases left in between. Germline V gives CDR1 MGHRA, CDR2 YSYEKL. CDR3 in DNA: TGCGCCAGCAGCCAAGAAAAACAGTCGGGGACTAACTATGGCTACACCTTC. Protein sequence: CASSQEKQSGTNYGYTF.

This clonotype was observed a handful of times. This rearrangement joins TRBV6-1 to TRBJ1-5; no clear D gene. The ends were cut back, 1 base at V and 5 bases at J, with 9 bases in the middle. This CDR3 has 14 amino acids. From germline, CDR1 is MNHNS and CDR2 SASEGT. The DNA for the CDR3 is TGTGCCAGCAGTGAAGAGGGTCGGGATCAGCCCCAGCATTTT. Protein sequence: CASSEEGRDQPQHF.

The sample holds a few counts of this clonotype. The J gene is TRBJ2-5, the V gene TRBV12-5, with a weak D call TRBD2 (7 bases). V lost 5 bases to trimming and J lost 1 base, with 8 bases between them. From germline, CDR1 is LGHNT and CDR2 FRNRAP. The CDR3 is made up of 13 amino acids. The CDR3, as DNA: TGTGCTAGTGGTAGGGGGGGCCAAGAGACCCAGTACTTC. It yields the protein CASGRGGQETQYF.

This clonotype has just a few counts. J is TRBJ1-2 and V is TRBV9; D is perhaps TRBD1 (6 bases). This CDR3 comprises 12 residues. The germline CDR1 and CDR2 sequences are SGDLS and YYNGEE. The V end lost 3 bases, the J end lost 3 bases, and 6 bases lay between the germline ends. The CDR3 protein is CASSGTDYGYTF. The CDR3 DNA reads as TGTGCCAGCAGCGGGACAGACTATGGCTACACCTTC.

This clonotype was counted at least ten times. The chain links TRBV5-1 to TRBJ1-6; D unclear. CDR3 length: 13 amino acids. V shed 0 bases and J shed 8 bases, with 6 bases lying between them. The germline V gene has CDR1 SGHRS and CDR2 YFSETQ. CDR3 coding DNA: TGCGCCAGCAGCTTGGCCGTTGATTCACCCCTCCACTTT. Translated, it gives CASSLAVDSPLHF.

This clonotype was detected ten times or more. The chain couples TRBV5-1 to TRBJ2-2, with D tentatively TRBD1 (5 bases). In germline, CDR1 is SGHRS, CDR2 YFSETQ. The CDR3 is 17 residues long. V shed 3 bases and J shed 7 bases, with 22 bases lying between them. CDR3 region: CASSSNPGWGSRGELFF. The CDR3 region has the DNA TGCGCCAGCAGCTCAAACCCAGGATGGGGCTCTCGCGGGGAGCTGTTTTTT.

Many counts were recorded for this clonotype. V gene TRBV11-2 combines with J gene TRBJ2-2, with a weak D call TRBD1 (6 bases). The CDR3 runs 14 residues. V shed 8 bases and J shed 4 bases, with 14 bases lying between them. In germline, CDR1 is SGHAT, CDR2 FQNNGV. The chain's CDR3 is CASPTGSRTGELFF. As DNA, the CDR3 is TGTGCCAGCCCCACAGGGTCCCGCACCGGGGAGCTGTTTTTT.

This chain connects TRBV25-1 to TRBJ2-6, with TRBD1 matching 9 bases. CDR1 and CDR2 (germline): MGHDK, SYGVNS. CDR3 length equals 18 residues. The trim removed 4 bases at V and 0 bases at J, leaving 7 bases unmatched. CDR3 coding DNA: TGTGCCAGCAGTGGTCGGACAGGGGCATACTCTGGGGCCAACGTCCTGACTTTC. Protein: CASSGRTGAYSGANVLTF.

The gene calls are TRBV5-1 and TRBJ2-7, with D maybe TRBD1 (6 bases). Looked up from germline, CDR1 is SGHRS and CDR2 is YFSETQ. The CDR3 runs to 13 residues. Trimming left V 0 bases short and J 3 bases short, with 7 bases between. CDR3 coding DNA: TGCGCCAGCAGCTTGGGGGGGCACTACGAGCAGTACTTC. Protein sequence: CASSLGGHYEQYF.

The genes are TRBV6-2 or TRBV6-3 and TRBJ1-2; D call uncertain. V lost 6 bases and J 4 bases, leaving 15 bases between the germline ends. Germline CDR1 MNHEY, CDR2 SVGEGT. There are 14 residues in the CDR3. The DNA of the CDR3 is TGTGCCAGCAGCATATACTTTGAGAGCTATGGCTACACCTTC. Protein sequence: CASSIYFESYGYTF.

At least ten counts were recorded for this clonotype. This rearrangement joins TRBV2 to TRBJ1-4; possible D gene TRBD1, 5 bases. This CDR3 has 15 residues. Trimming removed 6 bases from V and 5 bases from J, with 16 bases in between. CDR1 is SNHLY, CDR2 FYNNEI, per germline. CDR3 loop: CASSQESGQNEKLFF. CDR3 nucleotide sequence: TGTGCCAGCAGCCAAGAGTCCGGACAAAATGAAAAACTGTTTTTT.

The chain combines TRBV7-8 with TRBJ1-2; 11 bases match TRBD1. The V segment lost 5 bases and the J segment 7 bases; nucleotides outside the gene matches: 6. The CDR3 sequence is 14 residues long. CDR1 and CDR2 from the germline V gene are SGHVS and FQNEAQ. CDR3 region: CASSERTGGVGYTF. The CDR3 nucleotides are TGTGCCAGCAGCGAACGGACAGGGGGCGTTGGCTACACCTTC.

This clonotype was recorded a few times. One end of the junction fails to match germline, which may point to a read error. J is TRBJ2-7 and V is TRBV2; D is possibly TRBD1 or TRBD2 (5 bases each). The CDR3 has 14 residues. Germline lookup yields CDR1 SNHLY and CDR2 FYNNEI. DNA of the CDR3: TGTGCCAGCCGTGACCCAGGGACCAACTACGAGCAGTACTTC. It translates to CASRDPGTNYEQYF.

This clonotype was counted many times. V usage is TRBV5-1 and J usage is TRBJ2-3; D call uncertain. Germline CDR1 SGHRS, CDR2 YFSETQ. The ends were cut back, 4 bases at V and 5 bases at J, with 14 bases in the middle. This CDR3 spans 14 amino acids. The CDR3 nucleotides read TGCGCCAGCAGCCGGAGTGGGCGTGGAGATACGCAGTATTTT. It is translated as CASSRSGRGDTQYF. The full variable domain, in which reference TRBV5-1 and TRBJ2-3 provide the parts outside the CDR3, is KAGVTQTPRYLIKTRGQQVTLSCSPISGHRSVSWYQQTPGQGLQFLFEYFSETQRNKGNFPGRFSGRQFSNSRSEMNVSTLELGDSALYLCASSRSGRGDTQYFGPGTRLTVL.

This clonotype showed up many times. The chain links TRBV7-2 to TRBJ1-6; 7 nucleotides match TRBD1. CDR1 and CDR2 from the germline V gene are SGHTA and FQGNSA. The CDR3 loop spans 15 amino acids. V shed 2 bases, J shed 6 bases, and the junction held 4 bases outside the gene matches. The CDR3 DNA sequence: TGTGCCAGCAGCTTATTTGGGACAGCTAATTCACCCCTCCACTTT. Amino acids: CASSLFGTANSPLHF.